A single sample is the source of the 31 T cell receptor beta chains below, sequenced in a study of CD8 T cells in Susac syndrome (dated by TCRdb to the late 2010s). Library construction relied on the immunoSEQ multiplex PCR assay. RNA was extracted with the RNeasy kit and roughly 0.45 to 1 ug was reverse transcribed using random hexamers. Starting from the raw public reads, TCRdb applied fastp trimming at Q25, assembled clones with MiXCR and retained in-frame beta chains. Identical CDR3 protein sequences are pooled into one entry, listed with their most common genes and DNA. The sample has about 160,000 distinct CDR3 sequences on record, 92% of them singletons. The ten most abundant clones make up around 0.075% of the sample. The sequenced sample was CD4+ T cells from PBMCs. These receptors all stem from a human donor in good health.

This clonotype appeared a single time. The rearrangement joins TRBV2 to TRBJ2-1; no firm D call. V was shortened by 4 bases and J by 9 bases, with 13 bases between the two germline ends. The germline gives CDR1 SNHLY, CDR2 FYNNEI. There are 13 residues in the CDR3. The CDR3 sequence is CASSGYPGGEQFF. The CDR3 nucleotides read TGTGCCAGCAGTGGGTACCCGGGCGGTGAGCAGTTCTTC.

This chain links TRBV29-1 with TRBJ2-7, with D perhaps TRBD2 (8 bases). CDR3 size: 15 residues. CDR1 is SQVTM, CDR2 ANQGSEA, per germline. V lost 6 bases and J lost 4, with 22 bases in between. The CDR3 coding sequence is TGCAGCGTCCGAAAGGGGGCGGGGGGTGAGTACGAGCAGTACTTC. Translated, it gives CSVRKGAGGEYEQYF.

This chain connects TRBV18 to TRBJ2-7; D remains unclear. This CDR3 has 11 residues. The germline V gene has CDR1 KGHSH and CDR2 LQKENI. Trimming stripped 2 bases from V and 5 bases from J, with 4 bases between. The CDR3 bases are TGTGCCAGCTCACCAAGGGACGAGCAGTACTTC. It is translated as CASSPRDEQYF.

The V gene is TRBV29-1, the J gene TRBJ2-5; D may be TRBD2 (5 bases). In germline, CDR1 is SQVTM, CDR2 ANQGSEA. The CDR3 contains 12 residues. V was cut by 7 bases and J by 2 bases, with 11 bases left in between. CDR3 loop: CSARGLQETQYF. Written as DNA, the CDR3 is TGCAGCGCCCGAGGGTTACAAGAGACCCAGTACTTC.

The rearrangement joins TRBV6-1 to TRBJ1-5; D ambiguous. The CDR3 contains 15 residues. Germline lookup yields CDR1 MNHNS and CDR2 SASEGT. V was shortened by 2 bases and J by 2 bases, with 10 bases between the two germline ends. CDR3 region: CASSERVSGNQPQHF. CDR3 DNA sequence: TGTGCCAGCAGTGAAAGAGTGAGTGGCAATCAGCCCCAGCATTTT.

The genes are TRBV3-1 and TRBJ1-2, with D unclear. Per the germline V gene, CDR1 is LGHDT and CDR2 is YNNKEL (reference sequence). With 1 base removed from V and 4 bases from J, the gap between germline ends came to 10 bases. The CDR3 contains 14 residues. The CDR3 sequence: CASSQVGRGYGYTF. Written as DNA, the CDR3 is TGTGCCAGCAGCCAAGTTGGAAGAGGCTATGGCTACACCTTC.

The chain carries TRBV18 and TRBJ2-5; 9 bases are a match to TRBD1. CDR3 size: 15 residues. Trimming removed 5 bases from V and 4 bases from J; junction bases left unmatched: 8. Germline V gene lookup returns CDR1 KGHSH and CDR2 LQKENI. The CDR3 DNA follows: TGTGCCAGCTCAACGGGGGACAGGGTACGAGAGACCCAGTACTTC. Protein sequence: CASSTGDRVRETQYF.

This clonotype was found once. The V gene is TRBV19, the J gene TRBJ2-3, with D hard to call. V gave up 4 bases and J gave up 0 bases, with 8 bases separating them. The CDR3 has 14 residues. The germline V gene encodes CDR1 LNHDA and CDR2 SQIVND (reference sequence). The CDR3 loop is CASSSHLSTDTQYF. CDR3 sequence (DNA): TGTGCCAGTAGTAGCCACCTAAGCACAGATACGCAGTATTTT.

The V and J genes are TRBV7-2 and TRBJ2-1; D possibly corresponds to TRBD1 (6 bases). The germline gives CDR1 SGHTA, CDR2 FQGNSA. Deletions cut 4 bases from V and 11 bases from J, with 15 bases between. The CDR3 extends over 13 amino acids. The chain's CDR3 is CASSSVDQGQQFF. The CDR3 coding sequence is TGTGCCAGCAGCTCGGTAGACCAGGGGCAGCAGTTCTTC.

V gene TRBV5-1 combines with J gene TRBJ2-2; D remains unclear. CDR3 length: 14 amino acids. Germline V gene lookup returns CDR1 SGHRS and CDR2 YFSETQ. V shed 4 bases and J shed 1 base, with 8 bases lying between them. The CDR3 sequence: CASSPNMNTGELFF. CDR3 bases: TGCGCCAGCAGCCCGAACATGAACACCGGGGAGCTGTTTTTT.

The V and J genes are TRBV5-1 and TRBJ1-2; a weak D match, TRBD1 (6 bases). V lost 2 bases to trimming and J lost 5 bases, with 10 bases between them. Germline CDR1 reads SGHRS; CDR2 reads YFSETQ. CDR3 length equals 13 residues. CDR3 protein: CASSFSQGYGYTF. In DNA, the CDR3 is TGCGCCAGCAGCTTCTCACAGGGTTATGGCTACACCTTC.

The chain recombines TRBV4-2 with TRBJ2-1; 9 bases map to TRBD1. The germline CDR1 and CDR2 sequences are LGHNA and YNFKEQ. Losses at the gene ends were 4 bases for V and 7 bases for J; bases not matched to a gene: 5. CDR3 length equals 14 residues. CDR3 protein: CASSPGTGLNEQFF. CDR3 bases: TGTGCCAGCAGCCCCGGGACAGGGTTGAATGAGCAGTTCTTC.

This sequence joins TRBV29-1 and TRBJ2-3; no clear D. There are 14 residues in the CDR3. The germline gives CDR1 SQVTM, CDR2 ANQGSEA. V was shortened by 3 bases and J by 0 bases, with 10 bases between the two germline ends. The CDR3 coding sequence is TGCAGCGTTGATCAGTGGTCTAGCACAGATACGCAGTATTTT. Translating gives CSVDQWSSTDTQYF.

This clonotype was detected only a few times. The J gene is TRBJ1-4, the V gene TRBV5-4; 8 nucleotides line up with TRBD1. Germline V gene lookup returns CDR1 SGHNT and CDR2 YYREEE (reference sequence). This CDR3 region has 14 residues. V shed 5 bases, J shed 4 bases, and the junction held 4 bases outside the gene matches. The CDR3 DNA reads TGTGCCAGCAGTCCAGGGGGCGGTAATGAAAAACTGTTTTTT. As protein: CASSPGGGNEKLFF.

The CDR3 DNA sequence: TGTGCCAGCGGGGGACAGGGGTATAGGGAGACCCAGTACTTC. This codes for CASGGQGYRETQYF. The chain carries TRBV28 and TRBJ2-5; 10 nucleotides line up with TRBD1. V shed 8 bases and J 5 bases; nucleotides not matched to a gene: 8. CDR3 length equals 14 residues. The germline V gene encodes CDR1 MDHEN and CDR2 SYDVKM.

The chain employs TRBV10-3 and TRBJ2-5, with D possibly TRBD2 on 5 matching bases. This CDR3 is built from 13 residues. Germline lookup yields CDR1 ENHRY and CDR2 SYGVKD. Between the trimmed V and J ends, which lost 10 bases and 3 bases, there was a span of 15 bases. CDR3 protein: CASEDGEKETQYF. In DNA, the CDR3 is TGTGCCAGCGAGGACGGGGAGAAAGAGACCCAGTACTTC.

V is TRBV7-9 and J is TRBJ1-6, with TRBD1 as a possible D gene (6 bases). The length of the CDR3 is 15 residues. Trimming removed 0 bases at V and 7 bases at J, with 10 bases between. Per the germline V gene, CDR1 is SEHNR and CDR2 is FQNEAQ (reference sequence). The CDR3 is CASSLARGDNSPLHF. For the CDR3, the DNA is TGTGCCAGCAGCTTAGCAAGGGGGGACAATTCACCCCTCCACTTT.

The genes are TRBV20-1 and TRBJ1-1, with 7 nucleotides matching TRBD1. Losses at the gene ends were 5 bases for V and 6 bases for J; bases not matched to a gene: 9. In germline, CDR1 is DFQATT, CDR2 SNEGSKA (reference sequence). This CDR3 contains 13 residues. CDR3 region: CSALDRAGAEAFF. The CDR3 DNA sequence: TGCAGTGCTCTTGACAGGGCCGGGGCTGAAGCTTTCTTT.

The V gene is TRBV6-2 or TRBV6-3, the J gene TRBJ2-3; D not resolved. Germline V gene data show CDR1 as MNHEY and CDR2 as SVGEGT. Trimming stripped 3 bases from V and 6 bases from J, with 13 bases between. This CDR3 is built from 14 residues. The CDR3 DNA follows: TGTGCCAGCAGTTATCTAGGGTCATACGATACGCAGTATTTT. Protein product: CASSYLGSYDTQYF.

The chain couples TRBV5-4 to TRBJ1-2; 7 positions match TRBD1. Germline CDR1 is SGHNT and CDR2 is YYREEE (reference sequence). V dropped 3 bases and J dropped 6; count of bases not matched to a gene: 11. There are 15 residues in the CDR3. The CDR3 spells CASSSGVQGRHGYTF. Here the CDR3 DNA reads TGTGCCAGCAGCTCTGGAGTACAGGGGCGGCATGGCTACACCTTC.

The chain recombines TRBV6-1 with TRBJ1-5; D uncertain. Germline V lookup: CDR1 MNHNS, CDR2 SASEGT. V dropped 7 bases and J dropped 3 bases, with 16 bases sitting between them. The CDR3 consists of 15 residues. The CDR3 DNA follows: TGTGCCAGCATCGGGCAACTACTATTCAATCAGCCCCAGCATTTT. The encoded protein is CASIGQLLFNQPQHF.

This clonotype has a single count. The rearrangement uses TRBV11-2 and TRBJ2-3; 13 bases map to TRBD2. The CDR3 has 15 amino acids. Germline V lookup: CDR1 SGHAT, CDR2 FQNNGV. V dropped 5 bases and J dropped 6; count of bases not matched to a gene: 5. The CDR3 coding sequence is TGTGCCAGCAGCGACGTGACTAGCGGGGGGGATACGCAGTATTTT. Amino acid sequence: CASSDVTSGGDTQYF.

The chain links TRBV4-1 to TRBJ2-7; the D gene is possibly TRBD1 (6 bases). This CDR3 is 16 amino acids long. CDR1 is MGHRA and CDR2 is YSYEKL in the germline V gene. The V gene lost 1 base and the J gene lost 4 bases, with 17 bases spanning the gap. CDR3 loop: CASSQAPTGFGYEQYF. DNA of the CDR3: TGCGCCAGCAGCCAAGCCCCCACAGGGTTCGGATACGAGCAGTACTTC.

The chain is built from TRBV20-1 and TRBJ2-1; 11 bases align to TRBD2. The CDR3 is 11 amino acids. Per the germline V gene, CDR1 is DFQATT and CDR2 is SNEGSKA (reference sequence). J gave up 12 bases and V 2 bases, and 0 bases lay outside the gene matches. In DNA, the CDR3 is TGCAGTGCTAGACTAGCGGGGGGGCAGTTCTTC. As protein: CSARLAGGQFF.

The CDR3 nucleotides read TGTGCCAGCTCACCACCCAGCTTCGGGGCTGAAGCTTTCTTT. Translating it yields CASSPPSFGAEAFF. The rearrangement joins TRBV18 to TRBJ1-1; D not certain. Looked up from germline, CDR1 is KGHSH and CDR2 is LQKENI. Trimming removed 0 bases at V and 6 bases at J, with 11 bases between. This CDR3 has 14 amino acids.

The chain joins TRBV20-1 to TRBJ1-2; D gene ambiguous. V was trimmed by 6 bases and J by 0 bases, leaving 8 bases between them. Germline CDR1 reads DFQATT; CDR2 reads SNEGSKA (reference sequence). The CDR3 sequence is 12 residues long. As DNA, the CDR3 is TGCAGTGCAGGCGAGGCTAACTATGGCTACACCTTC. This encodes CSAGEANYGYTF.

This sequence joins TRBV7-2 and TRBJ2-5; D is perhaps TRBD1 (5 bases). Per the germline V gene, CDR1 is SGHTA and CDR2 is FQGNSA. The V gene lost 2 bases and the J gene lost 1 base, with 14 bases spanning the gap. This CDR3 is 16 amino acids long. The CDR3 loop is CASSLNGAGLQETQYF. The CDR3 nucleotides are TGTGCCAGCAGCTTAAATGGGGCAGGGCTCCAAGAGACCCAGTACTTC.

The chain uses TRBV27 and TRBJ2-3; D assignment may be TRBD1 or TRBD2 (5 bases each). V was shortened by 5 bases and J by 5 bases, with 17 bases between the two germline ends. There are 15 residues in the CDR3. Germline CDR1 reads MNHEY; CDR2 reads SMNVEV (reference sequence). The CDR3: CASSEGPAWGDTQYF. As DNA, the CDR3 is TGTGCCAGCAGTGAGGGACCCGCCTGGGGAGATACGCAGTATTTT.

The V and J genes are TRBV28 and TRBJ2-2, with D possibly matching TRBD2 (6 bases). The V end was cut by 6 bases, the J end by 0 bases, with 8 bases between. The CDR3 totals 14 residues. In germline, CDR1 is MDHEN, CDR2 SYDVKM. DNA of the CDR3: TGTGCCAGCAGGTGGGGGGCGAACACCGGGGAGCTGTTTTTT. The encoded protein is CASRWGANTGELFF. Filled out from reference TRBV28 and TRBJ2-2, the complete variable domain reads DVKVTQSSRYLVKRTGEKVFLECVQDMDHENMFWYRQDPGLGLRLIYFSYDVKMKEKGDIPEGYSVSREKKERFSLILESASTNQTSMYLCASRWGANTGELFFGEGSRLTVL.

CDR3 residues: CASSLRDRSYLNTEAFF. DNA for the CDR3: TGTGCCAGCAGCCTCCGGGACAGAAGTTATCTGAACACTGAAGCTTTCTTT. V gene TRBV9 combines with J gene TRBJ1-1, with 7 nucleotides matching TRBD1. The V gene end was trimmed by 4 bases and the J gene end by 0 bases; junction bases not matched to a gene: 12. Germline V gene sequence: CDR1 SGDLS, CDR2 YYNGEE. The CDR3 has 17 amino acids.

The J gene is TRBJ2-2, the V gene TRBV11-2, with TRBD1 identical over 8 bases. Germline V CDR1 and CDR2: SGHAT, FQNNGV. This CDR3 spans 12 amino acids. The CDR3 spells CACRGLPGELFF. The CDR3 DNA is TGTGCTTGCAGGGGGCTACCGGGGGAGCTGTTTTTT.